What follows are 10 T cell receptor beta chains derived from one specimen sequenced in a study of cytomegalovirus exposure and HLA in healthy donors. Primers for the PCR totalled 60 Vbeta and 13 Jbeta. Some clones are missing from TCRdb's copy, which holds only in-frame ones; the method was immunoSEQ multiplex PCR. Of around 110,000 clones in the sample, about four fifths were seen once. Sequenced material: PBMCs. The source is a man aged 25-45 years in good health and CMV-seropositive.

J is TRBJ1-3 and V is TRBV5-1; a weak D match, TRBD1 (5 bases). There are 15 residues in the CDR3. Germline V gene lookup returns CDR1 SGHRS and CDR2 YFSETQ. Deletions cut 3 bases from V and 2 bases from J, with 12 bases between. Written as DNA, the CDR3 is TGCGCCAGCAGCTCGCAGGGATCCGCTGGAAACACCATATATTTT. Translating gives CASSSQGSAGNTIYF.

A note on this clone: One end of the junction fails to match germline, which may point to a read error. The chain recombines TRBV25-1 with TRBJ2-4; D possibly corresponds to TRBD2 (5 bases). Looked up from germline, CDR1 is MGHDK and CDR2 is SYGVNS. CDR3 size: 14 residues. The chain's CDR3 is CASSDTGRENSQYF. The CDR3 nucleotides are TGTGCCAGCAGTGATACGGGTAGGGAGAACAGTCAGTACTTC. Supplemented by reference TRBV25-1 and TRBJ2-4, the full variable domain reads EADIYQTPRYLVIGTGKKITLECSQTMGHDKMYWYQQDPGMELHLIHYSYGVNSTEKGDLSSESTVSRIRTEHFPLTLESARPSHTSQYLCASSDTGRENSQYFGAGTRLSVL.

This clone appeared once. The V call is TRBV5-1, the J call TRBJ2-3; tentative D call: TRBD2 (6 bases). Germline CDR1 SGHRS, CDR2 YFSETQ. The CDR3 covers 16 residues. V lost 0 bases and J 2 bases, leaving 13 bases between the germline ends. The CDR3 sequence: CASSLAGLPPTDTQYF. The CDR3 nucleotides are TGCGCCAGCAGCTTGGCAGGACTACCCCCCACAGATACGCAGTATTTT.

V is TRBV7-9 and J is TRBJ2-2, with 11 nucleotides matching TRBD2. The germline gives CDR1 SEHNR, CDR2 FQNEAQ (reference sequence). V trimming: 4 bases; J trimming: 0 bases; junction bases outside the gene matches: 10. This CDR3 has 19 residues. CDR3 loop: CASSSGPSGGTPNTGELFF. The CDR3 nucleotides are TGTGCCAGCAGCTCGGGACCTAGCGGGGGGACCCCGAACACCGGGGAGCTGTTTTTT.

The CDR3 spells CSCVDRVNSDTQYF. The CDR3 region has the DNA TGTTCCTGCGTCGACAGGGTGAATTCAGATACGCAGTATTTT. This chain links TRBV7-9 with TRBJ2-3; 7 nucleotides match TRBD1. Germline assignment: CDR1 SEHNR and CDR2 FQNEAQ (reference sequence). The CDR3 consists of 14 residues.

This CDR3 is CASHQGAYNSPLHF. DNA of the CDR3: TGTGCCAGTCATCAGGGCGCCTATAATTCACCCCTCCACTTT. The rearrangement uses TRBV30 and TRBJ1-6, with TRBD1 as a possible D gene (5 bases). V was cut by 8 bases and J by 2 bases, with 13 bases left in between. The CDR3 spans 14 residues. Germline CDR1 is GTSNPN and CDR2 is SVGIG (reference sequence).

This CDR3 reads CASSGRLQGDGYTF. For the CDR3, the DNA is TGTGCCAGCAGTGGCCGATTACAGGGAGATGGCTACACCTTC. The gene calls are TRBV6-5 and TRBJ1-2; D possibly corresponds to TRBD1 (6 bases). Between the trimmed V and J ends, which lost 5 bases and 6 bases, there was a span of 16 bases. Germline CDR1 and CDR2: MNHEY and SVGAGI. The CDR3 spans 14 residues.

The CDR3 protein is CASSQEVPIANTGELFF. In DNA, the CDR3 is TGCGCCAGCAGCCAAGAGGTACCTATCGCGAACACCGGGGAGCTGTTTTTT. The chain uses TRBV4-1 and TRBJ2-2; D is unresolved. V shed 0 bases and J shed 0 bases, with 11 bases lying between them. Germline-derived CDR1 and CDR2 are MGHRA and YSYEKL. The CDR3 extends over 17 amino acids.

V and J are TRBV10-1 and TRBJ2-7; 7 nucleotides match TRBD1. Germline trimming cut 2 bases from V and 0 bases from J; bases unmatched to any gene: 7. The length of the CDR3 is 16 residues. Germline CDR1 and CDR2: WNHNN and SYGVQD (reference sequence). CDR3 DNA sequence: TGCGCCAGCAGTGAGGGAAGAGGGGGCCGCTCCTACGAGCAGTACTTC. Translation gives CASSEGRGGRSYEQYF.

The chain has TRBV5-1 and TRBJ2-7; 7 bases are shared with TRBD2. Germline values: CDR1 SGHRS, CDR2 YFSETQ. Losses at the gene ends were 0 bases for V and 0 bases for J; bases not matched to a gene: 0. The CDR3 extends over 14 amino acids. CDR3 in amino acids: CASSLGGSSYEQYF. The DNA for the CDR3 is TGCGCCAGCAGCTTGGGCGGGAGCTCCTACGAGCAGTACTTC.